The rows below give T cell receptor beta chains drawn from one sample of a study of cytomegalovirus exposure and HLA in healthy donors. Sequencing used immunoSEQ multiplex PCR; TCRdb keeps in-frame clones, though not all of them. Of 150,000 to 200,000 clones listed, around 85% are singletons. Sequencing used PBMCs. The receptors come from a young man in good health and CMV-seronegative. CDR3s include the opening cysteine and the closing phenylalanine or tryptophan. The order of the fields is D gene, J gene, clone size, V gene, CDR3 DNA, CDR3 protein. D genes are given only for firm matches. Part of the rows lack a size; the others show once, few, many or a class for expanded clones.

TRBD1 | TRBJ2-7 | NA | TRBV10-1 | TGCGCCAGCAGACCCGGGACAGGGGGGCACGAGCAGTACTTC | CASRPGTGGHEQYF
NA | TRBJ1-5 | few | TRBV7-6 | TGTGCCAGCAGCTTAGACCGGGCAGGAGGGCCACTTAGCAATCAGCCCCAGCATTTT | CASSLDRAGGPLSNQPQHF
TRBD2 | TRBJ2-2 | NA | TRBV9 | TGTGCCAGCAGCCCCACTCCTAGCGGGGGGATCGGGGAGCTGTTTTTT | CASSPTPSGGIGELFF
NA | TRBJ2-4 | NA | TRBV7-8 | TGTGCCAGCAGCCCACTAATTACTCTTCTGGGGGGAGCCAAAAACATTCAGTACTTC | CASSPLITLLGGAKNIQYF
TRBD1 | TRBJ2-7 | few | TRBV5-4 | TGTGCCAGCAGCACAGGACAGGGGACCTACGAGCAGTACTTC | CASSTGQGTYEQYF
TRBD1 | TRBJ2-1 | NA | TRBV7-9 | TGTGCCAGCAGCCGCGACAGGGCCCATGAGCAGTTCTTC | CASSRDRAHEQFF
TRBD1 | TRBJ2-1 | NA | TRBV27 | TGTGCCAGCAGTTTTACAGGGGTCCTCTCCTACAATGAGCAGTTCTTC | CASSFTGVLSYNEQFF
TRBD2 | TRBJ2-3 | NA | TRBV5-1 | TGCGCCAGCAGCTCCTCCGGTAGCGGGGTGGGAGATACGCAGTATTTT | CASSSSGSGVGDTQYF
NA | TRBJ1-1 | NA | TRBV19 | TGTGCCAGTAGTACTAGATTGGGTGACACTGAAGCTTTCTTT | CASSTRLGDTEAFF
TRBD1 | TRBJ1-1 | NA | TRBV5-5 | TGTGCCAGCAGCCCGGGGACAGGGAACATGAACACTGAAGCTTTCTTT | CASSPGTGNMNTEAFF
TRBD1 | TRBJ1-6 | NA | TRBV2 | TGTGCCAGCAGTGAGGGACAGGGATTTTCACCCCTCCACTTT | CASSEGQGFSPLHF
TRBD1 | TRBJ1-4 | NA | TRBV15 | TGTGCCACCAGCAGGGACAGGGTGGCGGGTGAAAAACTGTTTTTT | CATSRDRVAGEKLFF
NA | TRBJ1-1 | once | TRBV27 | TGTGCCAGCAAAAAATTTGGACAGACGGGGCCTGAAGCTTTCTTT | CASKKFGQTGPEAFF
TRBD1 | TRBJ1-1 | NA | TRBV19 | TGTGCATCTAAGTCAAGGACAGGGACTGAAGCTTTCTTT | CASKSRTGTEAFF
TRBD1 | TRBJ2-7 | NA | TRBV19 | TGTGCCAGTAGTACGGGACAGCCGACCTACGAGCAGTACTTC | CASSTGQPTYEQYF
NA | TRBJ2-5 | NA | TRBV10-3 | TGTGCCATCCGACAGCAAGAGACCCAGTACTTC | CAIRQQETQYF
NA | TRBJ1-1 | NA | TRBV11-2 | TGTGCCAGCAGCTTAGATCCAGGCCCTTACACTGAAGCTTTCTTT | CASSLDPGPYTEAFF
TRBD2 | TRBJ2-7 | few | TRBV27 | TGTGCCAGCAGAACGAGAACTAGCGGCCACTACGAGCAGTACTTC | CASRTRTSGHYEQYF
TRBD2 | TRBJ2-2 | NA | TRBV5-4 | TGTGCCAGCAGCCCTCCGGGGGGACTAGCGGGGGTTCCCGGGGAGCTGTTTTTT | CASSPPGGLAGVPGELFF
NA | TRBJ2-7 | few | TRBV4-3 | TGCGCCAGCAGCCAAGATATGCGGGGCTACGAGCAGTACTTC | CASSQDMRGYEQYF
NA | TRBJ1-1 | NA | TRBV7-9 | TGTGCCAGCAGCTTAAGAGTCATGAACACTGAAGCTTTCTTT | CASSLRVMNTEAFF
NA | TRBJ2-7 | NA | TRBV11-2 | TGTGCCAGCAGTCCAGGGCTCAATAACCTACCCCCTTACGAGCAGTACTTC | CASSPGLNNLPPYEQYF
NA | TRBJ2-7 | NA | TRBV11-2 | TGTGCCAGCAGCTTAACAGACCTGAACTCCTACGAGCAGTACTTC | CASSLTDLNSYEQYF
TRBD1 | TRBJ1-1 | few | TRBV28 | TGTGCCAGCAGTTTATATCTGGGACAGGGTACGTTT | CASSLYLGQGTF
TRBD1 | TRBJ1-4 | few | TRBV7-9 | TGTGCCAGCAGCGCCGGACAGGGTGTGGTGTTTTTT | CASSAGQGVVFF
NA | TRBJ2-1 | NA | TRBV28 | TGTGCCAGCAGTTTAAACGGGAGAAGAAATGAGCAGTTCTTC | CASSLNGRRNEQFF
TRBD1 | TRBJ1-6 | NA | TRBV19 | TGTGCCAGTAGCCGGACAGGCCCTAATTCACCCCTCCACTTT | CASSRTGPNSPLHF
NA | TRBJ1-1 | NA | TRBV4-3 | TGCGCCAGCAGCCAAGATATTCGGGGTTTAGGCACTGAAGCTTTCTTT | CASSQDIRGLGTEAFF
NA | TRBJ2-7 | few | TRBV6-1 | TGTGCCAGCAGTGAAGGGTACAGGATCGAGCAGTACTTC | CASSEGYRIEQYF
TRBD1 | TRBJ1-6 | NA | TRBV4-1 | TGCGCCAGCAGCCAAGATGGGCAGGGGGTGGATTCACCCCTCCACTTT | CASSQDGQGVDSPLHF
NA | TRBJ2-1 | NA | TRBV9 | TGTGCCAGCAGCCACTTTGGTCGGGGAAATGAGCAGTTCTTC | CASSHFGRGNEQFF
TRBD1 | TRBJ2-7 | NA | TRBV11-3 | TGTGCCAGCAGCTTAGACGGGACAGGGCGGAACGAGCAGTACTTC | CASSLDGTGRNEQYF
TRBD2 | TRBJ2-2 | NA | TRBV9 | TGTGCCAGCAGCCCCGGGACTAGCGGGGGGGCTGACGGGGAGCTGTTTTTT | CASSPGTSGGADGELFF
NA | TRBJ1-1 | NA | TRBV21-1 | TGTGCCAGCAGCAAAGGGGGGGGACAGGGGGCAAACACTGAAGCTTTCTTT | CASSKGGGQGANTEAFF
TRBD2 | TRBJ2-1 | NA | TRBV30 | TGTGCCTGGTCGGGAGGTATCTCCTACAATGAGCAGTTCTTC | CAWSGGISYNEQFF
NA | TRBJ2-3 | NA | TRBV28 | TGTGCCAGCAGTGTCGCCAAGGGGGGCACAGATACGCAGTATTTT | CASSVAKGGTDTQYF
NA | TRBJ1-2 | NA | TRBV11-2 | TGTGCCAGCAGCTTAGGTTCAAGTCTAGGGGCTTACACCTTC | CASSLGSSLGAYTF
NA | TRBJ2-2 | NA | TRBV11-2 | TGTGCCAGCAGCAACTATAGGATTCACGGGGAGCTGTTTTTT | CASSNYRIHGELFF
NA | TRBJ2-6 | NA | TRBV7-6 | TGTGCCAGCAGCTTAGCGCACAGCCTCTCTGGGGCCAACGTCCTGACTTTC | CASSLAHSLSGANVLTF
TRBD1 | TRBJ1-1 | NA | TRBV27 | TGTGCCAGCAGGACAGGGCGGGAAGCTTTCTTT | CASRTGREAFF
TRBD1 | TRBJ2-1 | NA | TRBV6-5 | TGTGCCAGCAGTAGGACAGGAAAGGAGCAGTTCTTC | CASSRTGKEQFF
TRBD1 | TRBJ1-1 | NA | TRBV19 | TGTGCCAGTCAGGAACCGGGCAGGGGGCGGACTGAAGCTTTCTTT | CASQEPGRGRTEAFF
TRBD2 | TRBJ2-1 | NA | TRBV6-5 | TGTGCCAGCACGAGTTCTAGCGGGAGGGACAATGAGCAGTTCTTC | CASTSSSGRDNEQFF
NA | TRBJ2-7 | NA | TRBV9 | TGTGCCAGCAGCCCACAGGCCGGCGGTTACGAGCAGTACTTC | CASSPQAGGYEQYF
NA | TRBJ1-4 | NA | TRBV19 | TGTGCCAGTAGTATCGGGAGCATCGCTTGGGATGAAAAACTGTTTTTT | CASSIGSIAWDEKLFF
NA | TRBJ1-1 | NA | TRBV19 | TGTGCCAGTAGTAGTTTCGGTGACCGACGGAGCACTGAAGCTTTCTTT | CASSSFGDRRSTEAFF
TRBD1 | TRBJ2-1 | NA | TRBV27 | TGTGCCAGCATAGCTTTAACAGGGGAAGTTCAGTTCTTC | CASIALTGEVQFF
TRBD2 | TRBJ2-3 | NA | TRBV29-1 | TGCAGCGTTGCCCTAGCGGGCGGAGATACGCAGTATTTT | CSVALAGGDTQYF
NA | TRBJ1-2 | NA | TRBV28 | TGTGCCAGCAGTAGCGGCGGGACCAACTATGGCTACACCTTC | CASSSGGTNYGYTF
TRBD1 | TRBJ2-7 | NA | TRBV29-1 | TGCAGCGTTGAAGTTCGAGGGGGCGACGAGCAGTACTTC | CSVEVRGGDEQYF
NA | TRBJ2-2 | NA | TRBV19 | TGTGCCAGTAGGTCCTATGGGAGAGACGTCACCGGGGAGCTGTTTTTT | CASRSYGRDVTGELFF
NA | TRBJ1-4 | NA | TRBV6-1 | TGTGCCAGCAGTGATTTTATAGGGGCAACTAATGAAAAACTGTTTTTT | CASSDFIGATNEKLFF
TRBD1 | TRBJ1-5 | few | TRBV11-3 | TGTGCCAGCAGCTTAGACGGGACAGAAAATCAGCCCCAGCATTTT | CASSLDGTENQPQHF
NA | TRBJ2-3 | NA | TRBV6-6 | TGTGCCAGCAGTAGACAGTCGCAGGGCACAGATACGCAGTATTTT | CASSRQSQGTDTQYF
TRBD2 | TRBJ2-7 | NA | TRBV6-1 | TGTGCCAGCAGTCCCCAGCCGGGGACTACCTACGAGCAGTACTTC | CASSPQPGTTYEQYF
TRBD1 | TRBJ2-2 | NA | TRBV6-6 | TGTGCCAGCAGCCACACAGGGGCCGGGGAGCTGTTTTTT | CASSHTGAGELFF
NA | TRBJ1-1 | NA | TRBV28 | TGTGCCAGCAGTTTGGGCAGGGGCCGAGGAACTGAAGCTTTCTTT | CASSLGRGRGTEAFF